This T cell receptor (beta chain) was sequenced for a study of cytomegalovirus exposure and HLA in healthy donors. Study context: Of all 400 or so donors who were genotyped, roughly 83% belonged to the Caucasian-associated ancestry cluster.

The PCR used 60 Vbeta and 13 Jbeta primers. The protocol was immunoSEQ multiplex PCR, while the TCRdb copy is restricted to in-frame clones and leaves out a portion. The sample yields about 120,000 clones, over 60% seen once. As regards this clone: Its matching antigen is unknown.

Study observations and caveats: As a later analysis showed, a missense DCLRE1C variant was linked to trimming of TCR beta V- and J-genes. High specificity and sensitivity for cytomegalovirus status were reported for the classifier.

This CDR3 is built from 14 residues. Germline V gene lookup returns CDR1 SQVTM and CDR2 ANQGSEA. The chain is built from TRBV29-1 and TRBJ2-1, with D possibly being TRBD2 (7 bases). The source material was PBMCs. This clonotype was sampled from a woman aged 40 to 50 in good health and CMV-seropositive. The CDR3 sequence is CNVAAGHLGNEQFF. Written as DNA, the CDR3 is TGCAACGTAGCAGCGGGACACTTGGGGAATGAGCAGTTCTTC.